This T cell receptor (beta chain) was observed in a study of blood T cell repertoires in COVID-19 (TCRdb year 2020). Study-wide context: The collaborator samples originated in the United States, Italy and Spain and spanned the acute and convalescent phases of COVID-19. HLA class I and class II types, where available, came from metadata supplied by the sample provider rather than from assay-based typing. The samples were drawn from two sources: the first 160 participants of the ongoing ImmuneRACE study, and 1,200 or so subjects contributed by 6 global collaborators. The sample metadata nearly always contained a de-identified subject ID, COVID-19 status, age in years and sex. The repertoires were released in a freely available public database intended as a resource for research on the immune response to SARS-CoV-2. The material from the prospective study consisted of cDNA or gDNA derived from T cells, B-cell-depleted T cells, or PBMCs. The dataset comprised deeply sampled blood TCRbeta repertoires from subjects exposed to, actively infected with, or recovered from COVID-19.

What the study reported, not specific to this receptor: The quantity of clinical and demographic metadata differed by source and by participant and was supplied without curation.

V and J are trimmed by 5 bases and 0 bases, and the gene matches miss 9 bases of the junction. Including cysteine and phenylalanine, the CDR3 has 17 amino acids. Here the CDR3 DNA is all that survives: 51 bases in frame from base 1. According to the germline V gene, CDR1 reads SGHRS and CDR2 reads YFSETQ. The immunoSEQ Assay, a bias-controlled multiplex PCR, was used to amplify TCRbeta CDR3 regions from genomic DNA. The published analysis was carried out like this. Nucleated cell counts per sample were estimated from amplification of reference gene primers within the assay. Sequence reads were collapsed and filtered to measure the absolute abundance of every unique TCRbeta CDR3 rearrangement. For each sample, productive Simpson clonality was calculated by taking the square root of Simpson's diversity index across productive rearrangements. TCRdb provides this immuneACCESS table in a form limited to in-frame rearrangements. Some clones are lacking; in checked studies, under half of them reflect an unresolved V gene, and why the rest are absent is not known. For V, J and clone size, that table is used; D and trimming come from the DNA. Here the sample has approximately 240,000 clones; around four fifths occur a single time. The ten largest clones add up to roughly 6.4% of the sample.

This clone was found a few times. Its antigen is currently not known. The sample holds no much larger clone one base away, and base qualities are not on file. Each collaborating institution followed its own protocols to collect whole blood in K2EDTA tubes. For TCRbeta analysis, collaborators shipped samples as frozen whole blood, isolated PBMCs, or DNA extracted from either of those sample types. Recombination linked TRBV5-1 to TRBJ2-3, and 10 junction bases match TRBD2. The material sequenced was peripheral blood. The source is a woman aged 55-75 years with active or convalescent COVID-19. The DNA sequence reads TGCGCCAGCAGATTCGAGCGGGAGGGAGGGAGCACAGATACGCAGTATTTT. Its translation is CASRFEREGGSTDTQYF.